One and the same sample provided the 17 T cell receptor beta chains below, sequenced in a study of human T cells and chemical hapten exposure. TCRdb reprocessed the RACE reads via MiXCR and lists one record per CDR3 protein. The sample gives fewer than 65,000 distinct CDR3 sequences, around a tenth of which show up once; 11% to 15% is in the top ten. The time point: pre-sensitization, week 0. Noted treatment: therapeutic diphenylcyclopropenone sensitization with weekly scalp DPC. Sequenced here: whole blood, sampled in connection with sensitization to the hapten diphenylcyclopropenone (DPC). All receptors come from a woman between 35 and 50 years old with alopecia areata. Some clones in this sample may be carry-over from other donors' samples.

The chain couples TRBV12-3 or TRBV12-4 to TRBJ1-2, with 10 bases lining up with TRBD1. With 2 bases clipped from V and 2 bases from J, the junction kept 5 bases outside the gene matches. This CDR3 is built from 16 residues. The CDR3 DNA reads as TGTGCCAGCAGTTTAACGACGGGACAGGGGAACTATGGCTACACCTTC. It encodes CASSLTTGQGNYGYTF.

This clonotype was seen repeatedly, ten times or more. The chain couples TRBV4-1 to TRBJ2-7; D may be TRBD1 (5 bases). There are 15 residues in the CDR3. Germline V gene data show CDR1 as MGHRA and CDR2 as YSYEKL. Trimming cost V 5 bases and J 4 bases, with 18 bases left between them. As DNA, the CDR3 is TGCGCCAGCAGCTCAATCGACAGTCCCAGTTACGAGCAGTACTTC. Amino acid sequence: CASSSIDSPSYEQYF.

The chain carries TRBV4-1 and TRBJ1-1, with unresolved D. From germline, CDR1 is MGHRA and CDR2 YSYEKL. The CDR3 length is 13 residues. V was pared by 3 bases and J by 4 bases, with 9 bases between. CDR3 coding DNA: TGCGCCAGCAGCCAGCTAGGAGGCACTGAAGCTTTCTTT. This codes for CASSQLGGTEAFF.

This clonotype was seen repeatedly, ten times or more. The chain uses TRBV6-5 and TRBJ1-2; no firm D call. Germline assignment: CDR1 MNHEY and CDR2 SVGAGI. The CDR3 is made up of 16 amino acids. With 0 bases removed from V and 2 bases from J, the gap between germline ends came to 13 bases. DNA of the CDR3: TGTGCCAGCAGTTACTCGAGTGGTCTTCAAAACTATGGCTACACCTTC. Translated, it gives CASSYSSGLQNYGYTF.

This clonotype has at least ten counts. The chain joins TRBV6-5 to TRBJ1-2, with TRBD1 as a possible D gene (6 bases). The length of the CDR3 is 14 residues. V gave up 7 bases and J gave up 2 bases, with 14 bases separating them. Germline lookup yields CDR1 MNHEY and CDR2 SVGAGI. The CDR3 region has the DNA TGTGCCAGCACCAAGAGGGGGGCAAACTATGGCTACACCTTC. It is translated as CASTKRGANYGYTF.

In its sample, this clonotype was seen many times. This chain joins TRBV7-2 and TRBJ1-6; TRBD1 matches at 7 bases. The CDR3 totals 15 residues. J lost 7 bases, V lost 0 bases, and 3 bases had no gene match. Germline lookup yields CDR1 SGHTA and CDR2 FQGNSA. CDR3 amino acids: CASSLATGKNSPLHF. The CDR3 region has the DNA TGTGCCAGCAGCTTAGCGACAGGGAAAAATTCACCCCTCCACTTT.

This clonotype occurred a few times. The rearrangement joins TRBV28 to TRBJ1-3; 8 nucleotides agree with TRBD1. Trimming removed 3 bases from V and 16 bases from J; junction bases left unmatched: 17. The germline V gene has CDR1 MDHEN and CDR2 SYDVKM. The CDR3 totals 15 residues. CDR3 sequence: CASSFLQGARGGQYF. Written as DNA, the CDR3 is TGTGCCAGCAGTTTCCTGCAGGGGGCCCGTGGGGGCCAGTATTTT.

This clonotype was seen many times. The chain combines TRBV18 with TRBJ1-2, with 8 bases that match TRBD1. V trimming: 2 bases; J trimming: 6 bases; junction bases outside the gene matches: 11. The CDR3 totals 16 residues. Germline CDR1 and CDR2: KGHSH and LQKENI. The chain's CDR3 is CASSPSQQGELHGYTF. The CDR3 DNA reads TGTGCCAGCTCACCATCTCAACAGGGGGAGCTACATGGCTACACCTTC.

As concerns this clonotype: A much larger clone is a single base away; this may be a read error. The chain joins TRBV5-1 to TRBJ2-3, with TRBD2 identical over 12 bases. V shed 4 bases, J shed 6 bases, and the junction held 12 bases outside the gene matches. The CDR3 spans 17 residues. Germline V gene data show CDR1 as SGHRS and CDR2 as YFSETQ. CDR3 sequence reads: CASSNPTSGGHLDTQYF. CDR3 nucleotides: TGCGCCAGCAGCAACCCGACTAGCGGGGGCCATCTCGATACGCAGTATTTT.

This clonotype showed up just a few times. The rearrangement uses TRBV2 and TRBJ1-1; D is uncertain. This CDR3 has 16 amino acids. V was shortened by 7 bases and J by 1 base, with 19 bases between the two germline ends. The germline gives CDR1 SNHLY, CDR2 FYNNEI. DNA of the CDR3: TGTGCCAGCATCCGCGCGTCCGCTACTACGAACACTGAAGCTTTCTTT. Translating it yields CASIRASATTNTEAFF. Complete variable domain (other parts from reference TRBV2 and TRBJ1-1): EPEVTQTPSHQVTQMGQEVILRCVPISNHLYFYWYRQILGQKVEFLVSFYNNEISEKSEIFDDQFSVERPDGSNFTLKIRSTKLEDSAMYFCASIRASATTNTEAFFGQGTRLTVV.

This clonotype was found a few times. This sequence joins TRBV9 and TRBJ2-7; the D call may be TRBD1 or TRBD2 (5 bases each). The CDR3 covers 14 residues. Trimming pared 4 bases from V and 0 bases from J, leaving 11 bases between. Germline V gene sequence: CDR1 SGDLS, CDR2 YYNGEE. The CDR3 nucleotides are TGTGCCAGCAGCCGAGGGACGGGCTCCTACGAGCAGTACTTC. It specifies CASSRGTGSYEQYF.

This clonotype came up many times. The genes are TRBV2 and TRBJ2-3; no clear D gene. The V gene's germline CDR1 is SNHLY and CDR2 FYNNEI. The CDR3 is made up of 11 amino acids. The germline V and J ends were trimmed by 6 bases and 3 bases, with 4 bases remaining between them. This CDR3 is CASRGTDTQYF. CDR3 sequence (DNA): TGTGCCAGCAGGGGAACAGATACGCAGTATTTT.

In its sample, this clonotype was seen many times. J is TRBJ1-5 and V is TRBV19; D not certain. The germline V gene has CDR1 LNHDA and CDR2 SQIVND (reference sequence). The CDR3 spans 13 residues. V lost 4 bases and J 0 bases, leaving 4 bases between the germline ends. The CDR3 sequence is CASSTTSNQPQHF. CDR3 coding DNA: TGTGCCAGTAGTACAACTAGCAATCAGCCCCAGCATTTT.

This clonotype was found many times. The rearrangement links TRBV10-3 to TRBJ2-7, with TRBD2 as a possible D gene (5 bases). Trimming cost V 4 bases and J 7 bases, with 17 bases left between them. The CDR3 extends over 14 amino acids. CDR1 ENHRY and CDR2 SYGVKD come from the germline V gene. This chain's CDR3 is CAISARVSSGEQYF. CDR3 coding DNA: TGTGCCATCAGTGCTAGGGTTTCCTCGGGGGAGCAGTACTTC.

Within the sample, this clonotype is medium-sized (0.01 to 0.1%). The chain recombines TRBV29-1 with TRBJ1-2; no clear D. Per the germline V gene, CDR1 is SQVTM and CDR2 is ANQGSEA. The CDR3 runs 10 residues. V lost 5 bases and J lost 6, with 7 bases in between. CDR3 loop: CSVSQNGYTF. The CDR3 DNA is TGCAGCGTTAGCCAAAATGGCTACACCTTC. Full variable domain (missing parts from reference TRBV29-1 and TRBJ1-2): SAVISQKPSRDICQRGTSLTIQCQVDSQVTMMFWYRQQPGQSLTLIATANQGSEATYESGFVIDKFPISRPNLTFSTLTVSNMSPEDSSIYLCSVSQNGYTFGSGTRLTVV.

CDR3 DNA sequence: TGTGCCAGCAGCCTCACGACAGGGAGGGCCAACGTCCTGACTTTC. Protein product: CASSLTTGRANVLTF. The genes are TRBV3-1 and TRBJ2-6; 7 nucleotides match TRBD1. The CDR3 is made up of 15 amino acids. Germline values: CDR1 LGHDT, CDR2 YNNKEL (reference sequence). J was trimmed by 5 bases and V by 4 bases; bases with no gene match: 5.

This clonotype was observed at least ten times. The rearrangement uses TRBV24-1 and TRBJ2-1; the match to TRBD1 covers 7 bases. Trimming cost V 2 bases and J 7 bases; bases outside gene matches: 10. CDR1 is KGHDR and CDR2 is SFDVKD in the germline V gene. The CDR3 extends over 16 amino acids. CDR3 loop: CATSDSQGWYGNEQFF. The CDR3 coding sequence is TGTGCCACCAGTGATTCACAGGGGTGGTACGGGAATGAGCAGTTCTTC.